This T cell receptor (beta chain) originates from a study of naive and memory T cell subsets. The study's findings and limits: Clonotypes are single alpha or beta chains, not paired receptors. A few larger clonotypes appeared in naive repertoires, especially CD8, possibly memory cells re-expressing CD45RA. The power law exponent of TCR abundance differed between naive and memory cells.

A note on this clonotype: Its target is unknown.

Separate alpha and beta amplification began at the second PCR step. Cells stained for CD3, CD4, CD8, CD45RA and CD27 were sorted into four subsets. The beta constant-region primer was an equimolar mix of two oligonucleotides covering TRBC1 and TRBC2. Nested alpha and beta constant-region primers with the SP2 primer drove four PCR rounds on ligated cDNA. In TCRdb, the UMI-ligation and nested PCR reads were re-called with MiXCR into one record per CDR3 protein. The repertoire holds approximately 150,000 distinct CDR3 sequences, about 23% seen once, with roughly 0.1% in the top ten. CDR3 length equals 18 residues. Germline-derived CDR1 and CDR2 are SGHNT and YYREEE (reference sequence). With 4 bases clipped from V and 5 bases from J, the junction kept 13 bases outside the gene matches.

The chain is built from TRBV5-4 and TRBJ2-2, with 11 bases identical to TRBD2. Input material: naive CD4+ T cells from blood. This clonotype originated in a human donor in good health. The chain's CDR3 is CASSTGTSGYSRTGELFF. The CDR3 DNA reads TGTGCCAGCAGCACCGGGACTAGCGGATACTCGAGGACCGGGGAGCTGTTTTTT.